The subject of this entry is one T cell receptor (beta chain). This entry is derived from a study of cytomegalovirus exposure and HLA in healthy donors. Both 60 Vbeta primers and 13 Jbeta primers went into the PCR. Only in-frame clones appear in the TCRdb table, and some are missing; sequencing was by immunoSEQ multiplex PCR. The sample lists under 100,000 clones; 78% were seen once. The CDR3 has 16 residues. The V and J ends lost 0 bases and 0 bases respectively, with 12 bases between them. Germline-derived CDR1 and CDR2 are MGHRA and YSYEKL. V gene TRBV4-1 combines with J gene TRBJ2-7, with a weak D call TRBD1 (6 bases). The sequencing sample was made of PBMCs. The TCR originated in a man younger than 30 in good health and CMV-seropositive. The CDR3 is CASSQEGTGRSYEQYF. The CDR3 DNA is TGCGCCAGCAGCCAAGAGGGAACAGGGCGCTCCTACGAGCAGTACTTC.